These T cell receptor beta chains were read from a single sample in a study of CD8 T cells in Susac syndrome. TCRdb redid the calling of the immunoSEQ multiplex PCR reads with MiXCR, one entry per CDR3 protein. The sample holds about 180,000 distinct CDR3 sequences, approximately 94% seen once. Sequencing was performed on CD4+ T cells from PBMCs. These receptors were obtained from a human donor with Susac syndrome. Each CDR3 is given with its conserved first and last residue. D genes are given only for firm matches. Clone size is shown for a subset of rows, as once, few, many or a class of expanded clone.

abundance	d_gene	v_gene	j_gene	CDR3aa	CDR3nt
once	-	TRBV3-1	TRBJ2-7	CASSQYRQQYF	TGTGCCAGCAGCCAGTATCGGCAGCAGTACTTC
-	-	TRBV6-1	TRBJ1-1	CASSETGTRAFF	TGTGCCAGCAGTGAAACAGGGACGCGAGCTTTCTTT
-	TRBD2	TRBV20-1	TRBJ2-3	CSASGGAADTQYF	TGCAGTGCTAGCGGGGGGGCCGCAGATACGCAGTATTTT
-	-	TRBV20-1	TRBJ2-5	CSAISPYQETQYF	TGCAGTGCTATCTCGCCGTACCAAGAGACCCAGTACTTC
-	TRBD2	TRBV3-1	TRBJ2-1	CASSQVTSGGNNEQFF	TGTGCCAGCAGCCAAGTGACTAGCGGGGGGAACAATGAGCAGTTCTTC
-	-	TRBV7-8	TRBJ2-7	CASSLRRQYEQYF	TGTGCCAGCAGCTTACGAAGGCAGTACGAGCAGTACTTC
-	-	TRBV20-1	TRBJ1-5	CSASIGEGSNQPQHF	TGCAGTGCTAGTATAGGGGAAGGGAGCAATCAGCCCCAGCATTTT
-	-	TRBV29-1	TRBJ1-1	CSVAPGHTEAFF	TGCAGCGTGGCCCCGGGACACACTGAAGCTTTCTTT
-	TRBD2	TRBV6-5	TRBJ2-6	CASSYSSGGGANVLTF	TGTGCCAGCAGTTACTCGTCGGGAGGTGGGGCCAACGTCCTGACTTTC
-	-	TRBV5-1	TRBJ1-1	CASSPGGPPGNTEAFF	TGCGCCAGCAGTCCTGGGGGGCCCCCCGGAAACACTGAAGCTTTCTTT
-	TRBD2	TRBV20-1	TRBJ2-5	CSAALAGGSETQYF	TGCAGTGCCGCACTAGCGGGGGGGTCAGAGACCCAGTACTTC
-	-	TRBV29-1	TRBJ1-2	CSVERGDTF	TGCAGCGTTGAAAGGGGAGATACCTTC
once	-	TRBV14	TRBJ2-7	CASSQEPSLKQYF	TGTGCCAGCAGCCAAGAGCCTTCGCTCAAGCAGTACTTC
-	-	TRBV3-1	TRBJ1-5	CASSQDPDNQPQHF	TGTGCCAGCAGCCAAGATCCGGACAATCAGCCCCAGCATTTT
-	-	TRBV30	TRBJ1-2	CAWSPKEGQSLLGYTF	TGTGCCTGGAGTCCTAAGGAGGGGCAAAGTTTGCTAGGCTACACCTTC
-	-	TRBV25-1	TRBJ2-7	CASSAWGYEQYF	TGTGCCAGCAGCGCTTGGGGTTACGAGCAGTACTTC
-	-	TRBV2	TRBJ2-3	CASSWGFGTDTQYF	TGTGCCAGCAGTTGGGGTTTCGGCACAGATACGCAGTATTTT
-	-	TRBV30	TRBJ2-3	CAWGAVVYDTQYF	TGTGCCTGGGGGGCGGTAGTATACGATACGCAGTATTTT
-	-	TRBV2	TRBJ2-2	CASKRQDTGELFF	TGTGCCAGCAAACGACAGGACACCGGGGAGCTGTTTTTT
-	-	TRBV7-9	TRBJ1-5	CASSQDDQPQHF	TGTGCCAGCAGCCAAGATGATCAGCCCCAGCATTTT
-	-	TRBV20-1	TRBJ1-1	CSANPGPPPRGYTEAFF	TGCAGTGCTAACCCGGGACCACCCCCGAGGGGTTACACTGAAGCTTTCTTT
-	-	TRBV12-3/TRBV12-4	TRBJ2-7	CASSPPGAYEQYF	TGTGCCAGCAGTCCCCCTGGCGCCTACGAGCAGTACTTC
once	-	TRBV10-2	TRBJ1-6	CASSDRRQSSPLHF	TGCGCCAGCAGTGACCGGAGACAGTCTTCACCCCTCCACTTT
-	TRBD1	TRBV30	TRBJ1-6	CAWRDRGDSPLHF	TGTGCCTGGAGGGACAGGGGGGATTCACCCCTCCACTTT
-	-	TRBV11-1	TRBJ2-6	CASSLGWGTALPRSGANVLTF	TGTGCCAGCAGCTTAGGATGGGGAACAGCCTTACCTCGTTCTGGGGCCAACGTCCTGACTTTC
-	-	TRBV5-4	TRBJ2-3	CASSPRQAGQGDTQYF	TGTGCCAGCAGCCCCCGACAGGCAGGGCAAGGAGATACGCAGTATTTT
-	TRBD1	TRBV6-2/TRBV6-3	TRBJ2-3	CASGPGTGPRLDTQYF	TGTGCCAGCGGACCCGGGACAGGCCCTCGGTTAGATACGCAGTATTTT
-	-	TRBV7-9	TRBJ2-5	CASSRDSKTQYF	TGTGCCAGCAGCAGGGACTCTAAGACCCAGTACTTC
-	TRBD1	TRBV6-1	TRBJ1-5	CASSRHGQGGPESQPQHF	TGTGCCAGCAGCAGACATGGACAGGGAGGCCCAGAGAGTCAGCCCCAGCATTTT
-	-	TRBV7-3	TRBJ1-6	CASSLLGPPDSPLHF	TGTGCCAGCAGCTTATTAGGGCCTCCGGATTCACCCCTCCACTTT
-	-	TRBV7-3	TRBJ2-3	CASSLDADTQYF	TGTGCCAGCAGCTTAGACGCAGATACGCAGTATTTT
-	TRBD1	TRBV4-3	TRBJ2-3	CASSHEDRDPPDTQYF	TGCGCCAGCAGCCATGAGGACAGGGACCCGCCAGATACGCAGTATTTT
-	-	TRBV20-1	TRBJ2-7	CSASQTDSYEQYF	TGCAGTGCTAGTCAGACAGACTCCTACGAGCAGTACTTC
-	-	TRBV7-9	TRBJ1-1	CASSSTEGRAFF	TGTGCCAGCAGCTCGACAGAGGGGAGAGCTTTCTTT
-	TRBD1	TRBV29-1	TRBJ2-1	CSVEEGAQFF	TGCAGCGTCGAAGAGGGGGCTCAGTTCTTC
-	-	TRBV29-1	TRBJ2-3	CSVIRIEGSADTQYF	TGCAGCGTTATCCGGATAGAAGGCTCCGCAGATACGCAGTATTTT
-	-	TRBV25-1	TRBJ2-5	CASSPTGTQEQETQYF	TGTGCCAGCAGTCCCACCGGGACTCAAGAACAAGAGACCCAGTACTTC
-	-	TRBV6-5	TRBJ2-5	CASSYSRSQGDRETQYF	TGTGCCAGCAGTTACTCGAGGTCTCAGGGTGACCGGGAGACCCAGTACTTC
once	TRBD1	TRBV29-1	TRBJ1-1	CSAGTGWDTEAFF	TGCAGCGCCGGGACAGGCTGGGACACTGAAGCTTTCTTT
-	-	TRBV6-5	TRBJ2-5	CASRPGWGQETQYF	TGTGCCAGCCGGCCGGGATGGGGCCAAGAGACCCAGTACTTC
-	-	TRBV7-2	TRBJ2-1	CASSLDGGSRYNEQFF	TGTGCCAGCAGCTTAGATGGGGGGTCACGCTACAATGAGCAGTTCTTC
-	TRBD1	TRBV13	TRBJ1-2	CASSLGTGASNYGYTF	TGTGCCAGCAGCTTAGGGACAGGGGCTTCTAACTATGGCTACACCTTC
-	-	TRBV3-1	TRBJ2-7	CASGSQGVNEQYF	TGTGCCAGCGGTAGCCAGGGTGTAAACGAGCAGTACTTC
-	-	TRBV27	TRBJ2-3	CASKLPGRGLRTDTQYF	TGTGCCAGCAAACTGCCCGGTCGGGGGCTACGCACAGATACGCAGTATTTT
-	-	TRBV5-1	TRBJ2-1	CASSLLEIGVIGEQFF	TGCGCCAGCAGCTTGCTGGAGATAGGGGTGATTGGTGAGCAGTTCTTC
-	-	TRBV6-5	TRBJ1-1	CASSSKTTEAFF	TGTGCCAGCAGTTCCAAGACCACTGAAGCTTTCTTT
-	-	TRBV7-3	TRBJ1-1	CASSTDTLNTEAFF	TGTGCCAGCAGCACTGACACGCTGAACACTGAAGCTTTCTTT
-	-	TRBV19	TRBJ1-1	CASTGLNTEAFF	TGTGCCAGTACCGGATTGAACACTGAAGCTTTCTTT
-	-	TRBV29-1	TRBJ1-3	CSVEDGAYSGNTIYF	TGCAGCGTTGAAGATGGGGCCTACTCTGGAAACACCATATATTTT
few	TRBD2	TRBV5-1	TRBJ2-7	CASSLEGLAGAYEQYF	TGCGCCAGCAGCTTGGAGGGGCTAGCGGGAGCCTACGAGCAGTACTTC
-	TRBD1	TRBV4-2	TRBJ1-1	CASSRGQAQQSTEAFF	TGTGCCAGCAGCCGGGGACAGGCCCAACAAAGCACTGAAGCTTTCTTT
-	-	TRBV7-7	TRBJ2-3	CASSLEVTDTQYF	TGTGCTAGCAGCTTGGAAGTCACAGATACGCAGTATTTT
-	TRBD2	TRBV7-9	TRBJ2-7	CASSFGTSGGHSYEQYF	TGTGCCAGCAGCTTCGGGACTAGCGGGGGGCACTCCTACGAGCAGTACTTC
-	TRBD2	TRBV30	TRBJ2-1	CAWSVGSSGVYNEQFF	TGTGCCTGGAGTGTAGGGTCTAGCGGGGTATACAATGAGCAGTTCTTC
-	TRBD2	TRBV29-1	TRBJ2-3	CSVEGLAGPDTQYF	TGCAGCGTTGAAGGACTAGCGGGCCCAGATACGCAGTATTTT
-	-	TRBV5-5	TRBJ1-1	CASSLGGGVDTEAFF	TGTGCCAGCAGCTTAGGAGGGGGAGTTGACACTGAAGCTTTCTTT
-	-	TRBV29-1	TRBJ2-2	CSVLGQTGELFF	TGCAGCGTCTTAGGACAGACCGGGGAGCTGTTTTTT
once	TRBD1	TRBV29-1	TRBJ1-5	CSVEVLQGKPQHF	TGCAGCGTTGAAGTTCTACAGGGGAAGCCCCAGCATTTT
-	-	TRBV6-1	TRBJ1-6	CASQEGQYSPLHF	TGTGCCAGCCAAGAGGGGCAGTATTCACCCCTCCACTTT